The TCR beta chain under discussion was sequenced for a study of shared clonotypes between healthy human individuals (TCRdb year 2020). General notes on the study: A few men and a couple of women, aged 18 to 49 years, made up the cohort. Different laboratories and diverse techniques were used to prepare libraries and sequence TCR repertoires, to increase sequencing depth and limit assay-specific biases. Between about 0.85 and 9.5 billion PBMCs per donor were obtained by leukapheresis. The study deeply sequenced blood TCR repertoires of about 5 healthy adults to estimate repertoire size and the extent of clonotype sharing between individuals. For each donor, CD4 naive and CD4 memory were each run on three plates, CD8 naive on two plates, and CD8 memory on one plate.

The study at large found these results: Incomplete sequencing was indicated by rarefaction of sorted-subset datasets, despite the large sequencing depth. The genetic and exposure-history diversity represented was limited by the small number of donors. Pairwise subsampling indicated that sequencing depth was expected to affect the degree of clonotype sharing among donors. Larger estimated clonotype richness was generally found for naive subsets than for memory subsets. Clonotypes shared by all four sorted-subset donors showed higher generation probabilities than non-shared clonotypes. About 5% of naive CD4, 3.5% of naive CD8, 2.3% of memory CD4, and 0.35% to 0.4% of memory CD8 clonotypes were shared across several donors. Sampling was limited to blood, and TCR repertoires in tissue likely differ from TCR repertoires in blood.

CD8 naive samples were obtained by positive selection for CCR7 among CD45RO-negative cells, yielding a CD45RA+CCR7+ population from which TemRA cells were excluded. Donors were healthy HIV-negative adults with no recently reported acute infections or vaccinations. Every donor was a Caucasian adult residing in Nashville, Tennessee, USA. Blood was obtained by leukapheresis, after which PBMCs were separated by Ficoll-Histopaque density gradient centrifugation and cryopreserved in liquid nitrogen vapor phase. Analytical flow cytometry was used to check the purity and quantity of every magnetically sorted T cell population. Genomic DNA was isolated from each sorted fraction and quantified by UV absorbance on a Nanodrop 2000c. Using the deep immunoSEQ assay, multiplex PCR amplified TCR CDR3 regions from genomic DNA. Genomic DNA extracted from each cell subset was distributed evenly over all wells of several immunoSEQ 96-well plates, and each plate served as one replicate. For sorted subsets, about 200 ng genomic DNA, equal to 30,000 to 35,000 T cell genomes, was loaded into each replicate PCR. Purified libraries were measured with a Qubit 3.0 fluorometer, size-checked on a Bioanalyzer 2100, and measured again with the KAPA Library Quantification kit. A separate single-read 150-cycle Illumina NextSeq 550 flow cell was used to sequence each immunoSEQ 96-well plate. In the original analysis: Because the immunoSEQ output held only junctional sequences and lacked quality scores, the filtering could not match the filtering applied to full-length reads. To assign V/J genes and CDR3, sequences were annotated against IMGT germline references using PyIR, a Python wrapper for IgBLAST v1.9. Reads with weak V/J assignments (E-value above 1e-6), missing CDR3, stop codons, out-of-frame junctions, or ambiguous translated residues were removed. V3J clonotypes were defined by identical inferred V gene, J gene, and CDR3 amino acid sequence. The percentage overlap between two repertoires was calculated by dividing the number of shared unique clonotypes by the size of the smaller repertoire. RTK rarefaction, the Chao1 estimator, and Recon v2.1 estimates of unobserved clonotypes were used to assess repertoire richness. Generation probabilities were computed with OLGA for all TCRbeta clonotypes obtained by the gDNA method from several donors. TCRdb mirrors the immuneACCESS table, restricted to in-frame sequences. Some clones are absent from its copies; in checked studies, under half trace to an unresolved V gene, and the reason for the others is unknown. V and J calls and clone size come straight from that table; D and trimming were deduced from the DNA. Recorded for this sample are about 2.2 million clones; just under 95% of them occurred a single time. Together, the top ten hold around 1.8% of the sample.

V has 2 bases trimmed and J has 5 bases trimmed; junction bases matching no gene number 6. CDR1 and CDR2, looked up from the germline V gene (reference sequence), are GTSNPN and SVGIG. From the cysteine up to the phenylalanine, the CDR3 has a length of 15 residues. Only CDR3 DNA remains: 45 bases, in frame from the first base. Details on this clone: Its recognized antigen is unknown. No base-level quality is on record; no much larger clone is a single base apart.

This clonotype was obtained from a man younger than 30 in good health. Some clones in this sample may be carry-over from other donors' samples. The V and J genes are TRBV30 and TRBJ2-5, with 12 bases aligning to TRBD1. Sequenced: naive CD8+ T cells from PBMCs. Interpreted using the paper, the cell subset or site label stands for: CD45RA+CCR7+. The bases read TGTGCCTGGAGTTCCCGGGACAGGGGGCAGGAGACCCAGTACTTC. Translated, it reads CAWSSRDRGQETQYF.